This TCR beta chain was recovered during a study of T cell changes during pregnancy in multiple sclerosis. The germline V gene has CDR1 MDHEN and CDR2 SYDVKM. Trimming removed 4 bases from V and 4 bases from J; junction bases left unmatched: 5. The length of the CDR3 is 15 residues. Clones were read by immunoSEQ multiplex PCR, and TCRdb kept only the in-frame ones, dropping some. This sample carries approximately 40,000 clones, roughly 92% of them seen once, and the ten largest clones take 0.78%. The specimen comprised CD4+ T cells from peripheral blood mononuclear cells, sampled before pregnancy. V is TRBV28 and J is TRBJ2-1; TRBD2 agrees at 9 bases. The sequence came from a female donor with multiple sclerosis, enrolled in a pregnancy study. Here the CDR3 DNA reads TGTGCCAGCAGTTCAATAGCGGGAGATTACAATGAGCAGTTCTTC. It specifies CASSSIAGDYNEQFF.